These T cell receptor beta chains were read from a single sample in a study of cytomegalovirus exposure and HLA in healthy donors. The table came from immunoSEQ multiplex PCR; TCRdb's copy has only in-frame clones and leaves some out. The repertoire holds approximately 290,000 clones, with about four fifths as singletons. Sample: PBMCs. These receptor sequences come from a girl aged 2 to 9 in good health and CMV-seronegative. Each CDR3 is given with its conserved first and last residue. The D gene is left open where the match is weak. Size values are once, few and many counts, or a class for expanded clones, and some rows have none.

abundance: .
j_gene: TRBJ2-1
d_gene: TRBD2
v_gene: TRBV5-4
CDR3nt: TGTGCCAGCAGCAGTACTAGCGGGGGGCCCTGGCAGTTCTTC
CDR3aa: CASSSTSGGPWQFF

abundance: .
j_gene: TRBJ2-3
d_gene: TRBD1
v_gene: TRBV7-2
CDR3nt: TGTGCCAGCAGACTGGACAGGGGAGATACGCAGTATTTT
CDR3aa: CASRLDRGDTQYF

abundance: .
j_gene: TRBJ2-1
d_gene: TRBD2
v_gene: TRBV28
CDR3nt: TGTGCCAGCAGGATACCCCCTACACTAGCGGACGTCTACAATGAGCAGTTCTTC
CDR3aa: CASRIPPTLADVYNEQFF

abundance: .
j_gene: TRBJ2-1
d_gene: TRBD2
v_gene: TRBV7-7
CDR3nt: TGTGCCAGCAGCACCATTAGTAGGCTAGCGGGGGGGACGAGCTCCTACAATGAGCAGTTCTTC
CDR3aa: CASSTISRLAGGTSSYNEQFF

abundance: .
j_gene: TRBJ2-3
d_gene: .
v_gene: TRBV11-2
CDR3nt: TGTGCCAGCAGCTTAGCCGGCACAGATACGCAGTATTTT
CDR3aa: CASSLAGTDTQYF

abundance: .
j_gene: TRBJ2-4
d_gene: .
v_gene: TRBV6-1
CDR3nt: TGTGCCAGCAGTGTGGCCGGGGGAGCCAAAAACATTCAGTACTTC
CDR3aa: CASSVAGGAKNIQYF

abundance: .
j_gene: TRBJ1-2
d_gene: .
v_gene: TRBV6-5
CDR3nt: TGTGCCAGCAGGACGGACTGGGATTCATATTGGGATTACACCTTC
CDR3aa: CASRTDWDSYWDYTF

abundance: few
j_gene: TRBJ1-2
d_gene: .
v_gene: TRBV9
CDR3nt: TGTGCCAGCAGCGTAGCTCCCTATAACTATGGCTACACCTTC
CDR3aa: CASSVAPYNYGYTF

abundance: .
j_gene: TRBJ2-7
d_gene: TRBD1
v_gene: TRBV7-3
CDR3nt: TGTGCCAGCAGCTCCGGACAGGGTACCTACGAGCAGTACTTC
CDR3aa: CASSSGQGTYEQYF

abundance: .
j_gene: TRBJ2-3
d_gene: .
v_gene: TRBV6-5
CDR3nt: TGTGCCAGCAGTTGGTACGCCCGGGGGGATACGCAGTATTTT
CDR3aa: CASSWYARGDTQYF

abundance: .
j_gene: TRBJ1-5
d_gene: .
v_gene: TRBV7-8
CDR3nt: TGTGCCAGCAGCTTTGGGAGTTATAGCAATCAGCCCCAGCATTTT
CDR3aa: CASSFGSYSNQPQHF

abundance: .
j_gene: TRBJ2-5
d_gene: .
v_gene: TRBV6-6
CDR3nt: TGTGCCAGCAGTTACTCATTAGTGACTCTACAAGAGACCCAGTACTTC
CDR3aa: CASSYSLVTLQETQYF

abundance: .
j_gene: TRBJ2-1
d_gene: .
v_gene: TRBV5-5
CDR3nt: TGTGCCAGCAGCCCTGGGTCGGCTAGCAGCAACAATGAGCAGTTCTTC
CDR3aa: CASSPGSASSNNEQFF

abundance: .
j_gene: TRBJ2-4
d_gene: .
v_gene: TRBV27
CDR3nt: TGTGCCAGCAGCGGGACTCAAAAGGGGATTCAGTACTTC
CDR3aa: CASSGTQKGIQYF

abundance: .
j_gene: TRBJ1-5
d_gene: .
v_gene: TRBV13
CDR3nt: TGTGCCAGCAGCTTAGGCCCCGGGGGGCCCGGCAATCAGCCCCAGCATTTT
CDR3aa: CASSLGPGGPGNQPQHF

abundance: .
j_gene: TRBJ1-2
d_gene: .
v_gene: TRBV18
CDR3nt: TGTGCCAGCTCACCACCGAGTACAGGGTCCTACTATGGCTACACCTTC
CDR3aa: CASSPPSTGSYYGYTF

abundance: few
j_gene: TRBJ2-7
d_gene: TRBD2
v_gene: TRBV27
CDR3nt: TGTGCCAGCAGTTTAATCAGGTCGGGAGGCCAGAACGAGCAGTACTTC
CDR3aa: CASSLIRSGGQNEQYF

abundance: few
j_gene: TRBJ2-7
d_gene: .
v_gene: TRBV30
CDR3nt: TGTGCCTGGAGTGCTGGACAGTACGAGCAGTACTTC
CDR3aa: CAWSAGQYEQYF

abundance: once
j_gene: TRBJ1-6
d_gene: TRBD1
v_gene: TRBV18
CDR3nt: TGTGCCAGCTCATCCGGGACAGGCCTCAATTCACCCCTCCACTTT
CDR3aa: CASSSGTGLNSPLHF

abundance: .
j_gene: TRBJ2-2
d_gene: TRBD2
v_gene: TRBV7-3
CDR3nt: TGTGCCAGCACGATAGCGGGAGATACCGGGGAGCTGTTTTTT
CDR3aa: CASTIAGDTGELFF

abundance: .
j_gene: TRBJ2-5
d_gene: TRBD2
v_gene: TRBV7-9
CDR3nt: TGTGCCAGCAGCTGGGACTATCTACAAGAGACCCAGTACTTC
CDR3aa: CASSWDYLQETQYF

abundance: .
j_gene: TRBJ2-7
d_gene: .
v_gene: TRBV9
CDR3nt: TGTGCCAGCAGCGTAGGGGGCCGCGACTCCTACGAGCAGTACTTC
CDR3aa: CASSVGGRDSYEQYF

abundance: few
j_gene: TRBJ2-7
d_gene: .
v_gene: TRBV6-1
CDR3nt: TGTGCCAGCAGTGCAGGGTACTACGAGCAGTACTTC
CDR3aa: CASSAGYYEQYF